The clone carrying this T cell receptor beta chain has a count of ten or more. What it recognizes is unknown. This record belongs to a study of breast tumors, draining lymph nodes, adjacent tissues. Overall study findings and caveats: Data fit most tumor T cells coming from lymph node, expanding in tumor. Tumor and nontumor repertoires were significantly more similar in luminal-like than in basal-like breast cancer. Tumor TCR diversity was below lymph nodes but above nontumor tissue.

Germline CDR1 and CDR2: SEHNR and FQNEAQ (reference sequence). V lost 2 bases, J lost 0 bases, and 7 bases stayed unmatched. This CDR3 has 18 amino acids. The lymph nodes were axillary draining lymph nodes from breast cancer patients. TCRdb re-derived calls from the multiplex PCR reads in MiXCR, one entry per CDR3 protein. The data contain around 290,000 distinct CDR3 sequences, around 30% of them seen just once; the ten biggest clones take up under 1.2%. V is TRBV7-9 and J is TRBJ2-1; TRBD2 matches 10 bases. This sequence originates from a female donor with breast cancer. Some clones in this sample may be carry-over from other donors' samples. The sample comprised axillary lymph node tissue. For the CDR3, the DNA is TGTGCCAGCAGCTTACCAAAAGGACTAGCGGCCTCCTACAATGAGCAGTTCTTC. It translates to CASSLPKGLAASYNEQFF. Full variable domain (missing parts from reference TRBV7-9 and TRBJ2-1): DTGVSQNPRHKITKRGQNVTFRCDPISEHNRLYWYRQTLGQGPEFLTYFQNEAQLEKSRLLSDRFSAERPKGSFSTLEIQRTEQGDSAMYLCASSLPKGLAASYNEQFFGPGTRLTVL.